This paragraph covers one T cell receptor (beta chain) sequence. As originally analysed: Estimation of nucleated cell counts was performed using reference gene primer amplification. The protocol was immunoSEQ multiplex PCR, while the TCRdb copy is restricted to in-frame clones and leaves out a portion. D and trimming were read from the DNA, whereas the V and J calls and clone size are those reported in that table. The table includes roughly 100,000 clones, roughly 82% detected once. The sample comes from a study of blood T cell repertoires in COVID-19. Study-level information: COVID-19 samples from acute and convalescent phases originated in the United States, Italy and Spain. PBMCs, B-cell-depleted T cells, or T cells were the source of the cDNA or gDNA that made up the material.

The TCR was taken from a human donor in a cohort sampled during active COVID-19. What was sequenced was peripheral blood.

CDR3 nucleotide sequence: TGTGCCAGCAGTCCTGGACTAGCCGTGGGAGTTCCAGAGACCCAGTACTTC. Amino acids: CASSPGLAVGVPETQYF. The J gene is TRBJ2-5, the V gene TRBV27, with TRBD2 identical over 8 bases. The CDR3 length is 17 residues. V was pared by 5 bases and J by 4 bases, with 15 bases of the junction left unmatched. Looked up from germline, CDR1 is MNHEY and CDR2 is SMNVEV (reference sequence).